The 28 T cell receptor beta chains presented below share a single source sample, sequenced in a study of PD-1 blockade in classical Hodgkin lymphoma. Each and every patient relapsed after autologous stem cell transplantation, and patients got differing brentuximab vedotin exposure. The protocol was immunoSEQ multiplex PCR, while the TCRdb copy is restricted to in-frame clones and leaves out a portion. The sample lists about 40,000 clones, 87% occurring once. The starting material was peripheral blood mononuclear cells (PBMCs), obtained at baseline. All receptors come from a human donor with classical Hodgkin lymphoma.

The chain has TRBV19 and TRBJ1-1; weak D call: TRBD1 (5 bases). CDR3 size: 14 residues. V lost 1 base and J lost 1, with 7 bases in between. Germline V gene lookup returns CDR1 LNHDA and CDR2 SQIVND (reference sequence). Here the CDR3 reads CASSIVDRNTEAFF. The DNA for the CDR3 is TGTGCCAGTAGTATAGTAGACAGGAACACTGAAGCTTTCTTT.

J is TRBJ2-2 and V is TRBV6-5; D ambiguous. The CDR3 covers 12 residues. The V gene's germline CDR1 is MNHEY and CDR2 SVGAGI. The V gene lost 2 bases and the J gene lost 6 bases, with 4 bases spanning the gap. The CDR3: CASSYLAGELFF. The DNA for the CDR3 is TGTGCCAGCAGTTACCTCGCCGGGGAGCTGTTTTTT.

This chain's CDR3 is CASSERTARFNQPQHF. CDR3 DNA sequence: TGTGCCAGCAGTGAACGGACTGCTAGATTCAATCAGCCCCAGCATTTT. V and J are TRBV2 and TRBJ1-5, with unresolved D. V lost 2 bases and J 3 bases, leaving 14 bases between the germline ends. The V gene's germline CDR1 is SNHLY and CDR2 FYNNEI. The CDR3 sequence is 16 residues long.

J is TRBJ1-2 and V is TRBV11-2; D remains ambiguous. The CDR3 loop spans 13 amino acids. From germline, CDR1 is SGHAT and CDR2 FQNNGV. Trimming shortened V by 2 bases and J by 7 bases, and 11 bases separated the two germline ends. As DNA, the CDR3 is TGTGCCAGCAGCTTAAGTAGAACTCCTGGCTACACCTTC. It translates to CASSLSRTPGYTF.

This clone was picked up a small number of times. Additional DNA sequences in this sample encode the identical CDR3. The V and J genes are TRBV4-3 and TRBJ1-4, with 7 bases aligning to TRBD1. CDR1 and CDR2 from the germline V gene are LGHNA and YSLEER. The CDR3 consists of 16 residues. Trimming at V came to 0 bases and at J to 3 bases, leaving 4 bases not matched to a gene. As DNA, the CDR3 is TGCGCCAGCAGCCAAGATCGGGGACAGTCTAATGAAAAACTGTTTTTT. Protein sequence: CASSQDRGQSNEKLFF.

The chain links TRBV13 to TRBJ2-7; the D gene is possibly TRBD1 (6 bases). This CDR3 comprises 15 residues. Per germline, CDR1 PRHDT and CDR2 FYEKMQ (reference sequence). Trimming shortened V by 4 bases and J by 4 bases, and 17 bases separated the two germline ends. The CDR3 reads CASSSPGHRSYEQYF. The CDR3, as DNA: TGTGCCAGCAGCTCCCCGGGACACCGGTCATACGAGCAGTACTTC.

The chain joins TRBV7-9 to TRBJ2-7; D possibly corresponds to TRBD1 (7 bases). Deletions cut 5 bases from V and 4 bases from J, with 15 bases between. Germline V gene lookup returns CDR1 SEHNR and CDR2 FQNEAQ (reference sequence). The CDR3 length is 14 residues. The CDR3 region is CASSPLQGTYEQYF. As DNA, the CDR3 is TGTGCCAGCAGCCCCCTACAGGGGACTTACGAGCAGTACTTC.

This clone was seen just once. The V gene is TRBV9, the J gene TRBJ2-3; TRBD1 might be the D (6 bases). There are 18 residues in the CDR3. CDR1 and CDR2 from the germline V gene are SGDLS and YYNGEE. The ends were cut back, 0 bases at V and 0 bases at J, with 17 bases in the middle. The CDR3 nucleotides read TGTGCCAGCAGCGTAGACCCCGCCGACAGGACCAGCACAGATACGCAGTATTTT. It codes for CASSVDPADRTSTDTQYF.

V and J are TRBV5-5 and TRBJ2-7; D may match TRBD1 or TRBD2 (5 bases each). This CDR3 is built from 11 residues. Trimming took off 4 bases at V and 6 bases at J, with 8 bases between the two ends. CDR1 is SGHKS, CDR2 YYEKEE, per germline (reference sequence). CDR3 amino acids: CASSRGPEQYF. CDR3 DNA sequence: TGTGCCAGCAGCCGGGGACCCGAGCAGTACTTC.

This clone appeared a single time. The CDR3 coding sequence is TGTGCCAGCAGCTGGTTAGCGGGAGGCACCGGGGAGCTGTTTTTT. Amino acids: CASSWLAGGTGELFF. The chain joins TRBV5-4 to TRBJ2-2, with 10 bases matching TRBD2. CDR1 and CDR2 (germline): SGHNT, YYREEE (reference sequence). The length of the CDR3 is 15 residues. Germline trimming cut 3 bases from V and 4 bases from J; bases unmatched to any gene: 3.

J is TRBJ1-2 and V is TRBV5-4; the match to TRBD1 covers 8 bases. The germline CDR1 and CDR2 sequences are SGHNT and YYREEE (reference sequence). V shed 1 base, J shed 4 bases, and the junction held 15 bases outside the gene matches. The CDR3 loop spans 18 amino acids. In DNA form, the CDR3 reads TGTGCCAGCAGCTTGTCCCGACAGGGGTTCAGAGGTTCCTATGGCTACACCTTC. Protein: CASSLSRQGFRGSYGYTF.

This clone was recorded a few times. CDR3 nucleotide sequence: TGCGCCAGCAGCCAAGATCCCCCAGTAGGAGCCAAAAACATTCAGTACTTC. Its protein product is CASSQDPPVGAKNIQYF. This rearrangement joins TRBV4-3 to TRBJ2-4; D not resolved. Germline lookup yields CDR1 LGHNA and CDR2 YSLEER. The length of the CDR3 is 17 residues. Trimming removed 0 bases at V and 0 bases at J, with 12 bases between.

This clone was recorded a few times. The chain is built from TRBV5-1 and TRBJ2-1; 9 bases fit TRBD2. This CDR3 is built from 15 residues. V lost 1 base, J lost 5 bases, and 4 bases stayed unmatched. The germline V gene encodes CDR1 SGHRS and CDR2 YFSETQ. The CDR3: CASSLLAGANNEQFF. CDR3 nucleotides: TGCGCCAGCAGCTTGTTAGCGGGGGCCAACAATGAGCAGTTCTTC.

The CDR3 sequence: CASSLTPGYSYNEQFF. DNA for the CDR3: TGTGCCAGCAGCTTAACCCCAGGGTATTCCTACAATGAGCAGTTCTTC. This sequence joins TRBV7-3 and TRBJ2-1; maybe TRBD1 (5 bases). Germline V lookup: CDR1 SGHTA, CDR2 FQGTGA. Trimming cost V 0 bases and J 1 base, with 10 bases left between them. This CDR3 has 16 residues. The full variable domain, in which reference TRBV7-3 and TRBJ2-1 provide the parts outside the CDR3, is GAGVSQTPSNKVTEKGKYVELRCDPISGHTALYWYRQSLGQGPEFLIYFQGTGAADDSGLPNDRFFAVRPEGSVSTLKIQRTERGDSAVYLCASSLTPGYSYNEQFFGPGTRLTVL.

V is TRBV18 and J is TRBJ2-4; D possibly matches TRBD1 or TRBD2 (5 bases each). The CDR3 is made up of 18 amino acids. Trimming cost V 3 bases and J 4 bases, with 22 bases left between them. The germline gives CDR1 KGHSH, CDR2 LQKENI. The CDR3 bases are TGTGCCAGCTCACCCCGGTGGGGGACGGTTGACGGGAAAAACATTCAGTACTTC. Translation gives CASSPRWGTVDGKNIQYF.

This clone was detected only a few times. DNA for the CDR3: TGTGCCAGCAGTTTGTTAGGATCAAGTAATGAAAAACTGTTTTTT. Its translation is CASSLLGSSNEKLFF. J is TRBJ1-4 and V is TRBV27; no reliable D call. V was trimmed by 3 bases and J by 4 bases, leaving 12 bases between them. The CDR3 has 15 amino acids. Germline loops: CDR1 MNHEY, CDR2 SMNVEV (reference sequence).

This clone has a single count. V usage is TRBV2 and J usage is TRBJ2-2; no definite D call. Germline V lookup: CDR1 SNHLY, CDR2 FYNNEI. The CDR3 length is 14 residues. The V end was cut by 6 bases, the J end by 3 bases, with 11 bases between. The DNA of the CDR3 is TGTGCCAGCAGCTCGGGCGTTTACACCGGGGAGCTGTTTTTT. Residues: CASSSGVYTGELFF.

The chain is built from TRBV4-2 and TRBJ2-5, with a weak D call TRBD1 (5 bases). The J call may be in error: the DNA end matches TRBJ2-7 better. The CDR3 has 14 residues. The V gene's germline CDR1 is LGHNA and CDR2 YNFKEQ. CDR3 nucleotide sequence: TGTGCCAGCAGCCAAGATCCAGGGTTCTACGAGCAGTACTTC. Its translation is CASSQDPGFYEQYF.

The chain has TRBV7-9 and TRBJ1-1; 7 nucleotides match TRBD1. Trimming cost V 5 bases and J 5 bases; bases outside gene matches: 11. CDR3 size: 15 residues. Germline CDR1 is SEHNR and CDR2 is FQNEAQ (reference sequence). The CDR3, as DNA: TGTGCCAGCAGCCTGGACGGCAGGGGGAAAACTGAAGCTTTCTTT. The encoded protein is CASSLDGRGKTEAFF. The full variable domain, in which reference TRBV7-9 and TRBJ1-1 provide the parts outside the CDR3, is DTGVSQNPRHKITKRGQNVTFRCDPISEHNRLYWYRQTLGQGPEFLTYFQNEAQLEKSRLLSDRFSAERPKGSFSTLEIQRTEQGDSAMYLCASSLDGRGKTEAFFGQGTRLTVV.

This sequence joins TRBV5-6 and TRBJ1-6, with TRBD1 identical over 12 bases. In germline, CDR1 is SGHDT, CDR2 YYEEEE. CDR3 size: 13 residues. Trimming cost V 4 bases and J 13 bases; bases outside gene matches: 3. CDR3 loop: CASSGTGGNPLHF. In nucleotides, the CDR3 is TGTGCCAGCAGCGGGACAGGGGGCAACCCCCTCCACTTT.

The gene calls are TRBV5-4 and TRBJ2-5; perhaps TRBD2 as D (5 bases). V was pared by 2 bases and J by 4 bases, with 15 bases between. Germline V gene sequence: CDR1 SGHNT, CDR2 YYREEE (reference sequence). The CDR3 is 15 residues long. CDR3 protein: CASSLERKRGETQYF. The CDR3 DNA reads as TGTGCCAGCAGCTTAGAGCGGAAGCGCGGAGAGACCCAGTACTTC.

The chain has TRBV9 and TRBJ2-4; weak D call: TRBD1 (5 bases). The CDR3 runs 16 residues. Germline V gene data show CDR1 as SGDLS and CDR2 as YYNGEE. V lost 0 bases and J lost 2, with 12 bases in between. The CDR3 sequence is CASSVAHTGPKNIQYF. CDR3 sequence (DNA): TGTGCCAGCAGCGTAGCTCATACAGGACCCAAAAACATTCAGTACTTC.

This rearrangement joins TRBV11-2 to TRBJ1-6; D not resolved. The germline V and J ends were trimmed by 1 base and 1 base, with 5 bases remaining between them. The germline V gene encodes CDR1 SGHAT and CDR2 FQNNGV. CDR3 length equals 15 residues. The chain's CDR3 is CASSLGPSYNSPLHF. Written as DNA, the CDR3 is TGTGCCAGCAGCTTAGGACCTTCCTATAATTCACCCCTCCACTTT.

The chain recombines TRBV6-5 with TRBJ1-6; weak D call: TRBD1 (5 bases). The V end was cut by 2 bases, the J end by 7 bases, with 15 bases between. The CDR3 has 16 amino acids. The germline CDR1 and CDR2 sequences are MNHEY and SVGAGI. Here the CDR3 reads CASSYRQTRDNSPLHF. As DNA, the CDR3 is TGTGCCAGCAGTTACAGGCAGACTCGGGACAATTCACCCCTCCACTTT.

The chain has TRBV5-4 and TRBJ1-3; D possibly corresponds to TRBD1 (5 bases). This CDR3 has 14 amino acids. Germline CDR1 SGHNT, CDR2 YYREEE (reference sequence). Trimming stripped 0 bases from V and 2 bases from J, with 6 bases between. This chain's CDR3 is CASSLGDPGNTIYF. The CDR3 DNA is TGTGCCAGCAGCTTGGGGGACCCTGGAAACACCATATATTTT.

The chain has TRBV19 and TRBJ1-4; 9 bases are a match to TRBD1. After removal of 7 bases from V and 8 bases from J, the junction contained 8 bases not matched to a gene. This CDR3 contains 14 residues. Germline CDR1 reads LNHDA; CDR2 reads SQIVND (reference sequence). CDR3 residues: CASTSGTGREKLFF. The CDR3 DNA reads as TGTGCCAGTACCTCCGGGACAGGGAGAGAAAAACTGTTTTTT.

The V and J genes are TRBV6-5 and TRBJ1-5; D ambiguous. Germline V gives CDR1 MNHEY, CDR2 SVGAGI. The CDR3 is 15 amino acids. Trimming removed 0 bases from V and 3 bases from J, with 9 bases in between. This CDR3 is CASSYSGNHNQPQHF. The CDR3 region has the DNA TGTGCCAGCAGTTACTCGGGGAACCACAATCAGCCCCAGCATTTT.

The chain carries TRBV23-1 and TRBJ2-7, with D possibly being TRBD2 (6 bases). TRBV23-1 is an ORF, with its function uncertain. CDR3 length: 21 residues. Trimming cost V 4 bases and J 7 bases, with 38 bases left between them. The CDR3 bases are TGCGCCAGCAGTCCAATCCTAGACAAGACGGAGGGGTTCGAGCGCCCCCGTGAGCAGTACTTC. This codes for CASSPILDKTEGFERPREQYF.